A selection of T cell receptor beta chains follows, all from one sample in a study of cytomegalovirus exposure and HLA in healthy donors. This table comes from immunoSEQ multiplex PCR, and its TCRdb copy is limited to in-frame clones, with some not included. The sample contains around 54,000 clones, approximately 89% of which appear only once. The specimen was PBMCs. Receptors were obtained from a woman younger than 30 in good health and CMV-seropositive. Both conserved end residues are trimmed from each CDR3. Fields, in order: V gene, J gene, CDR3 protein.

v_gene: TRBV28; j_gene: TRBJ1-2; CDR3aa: ASSLQSGNPIGYT
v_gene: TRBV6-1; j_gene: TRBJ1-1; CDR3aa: ASFDRANTEAF
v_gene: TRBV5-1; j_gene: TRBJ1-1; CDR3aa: ASSLAGYTEAF
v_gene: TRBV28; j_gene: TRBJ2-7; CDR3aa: ASTTTGGDEQY
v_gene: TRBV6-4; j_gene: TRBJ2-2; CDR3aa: ASSVGTATGELF
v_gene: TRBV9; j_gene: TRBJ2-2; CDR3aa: ASSVGHSGYTGELF
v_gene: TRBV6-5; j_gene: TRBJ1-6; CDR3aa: ASSYSLPRNNSPLH
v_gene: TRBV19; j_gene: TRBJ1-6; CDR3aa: ASSGAINSPLH
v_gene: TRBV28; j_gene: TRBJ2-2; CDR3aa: ASSLPGQGRTGELF
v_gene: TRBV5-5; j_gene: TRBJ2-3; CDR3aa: ASSFGTATDTQY
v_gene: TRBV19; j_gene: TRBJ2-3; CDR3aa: ASGTGTSTDTQY
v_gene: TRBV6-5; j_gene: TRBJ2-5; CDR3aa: ASSYSGGLSETQY
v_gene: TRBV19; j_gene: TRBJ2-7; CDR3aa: ASSVREGNEQY
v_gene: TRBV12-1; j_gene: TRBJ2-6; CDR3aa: ASSFAGVVTGANVLT
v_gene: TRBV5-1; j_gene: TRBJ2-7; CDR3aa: ASSSGQGAYEQY
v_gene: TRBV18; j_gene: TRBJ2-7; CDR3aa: ASSPIDKTYEQY
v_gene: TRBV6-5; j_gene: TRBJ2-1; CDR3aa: ASSRLGTDLNEQF
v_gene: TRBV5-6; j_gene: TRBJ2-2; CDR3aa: ASSLAFRDTGELF
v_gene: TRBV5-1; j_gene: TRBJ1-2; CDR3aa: ASRPPGANYGYT
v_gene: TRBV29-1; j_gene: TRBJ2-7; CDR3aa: SVEGTGTSYEQY
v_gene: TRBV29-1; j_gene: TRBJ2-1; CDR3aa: SVEDGRLDLAEQF
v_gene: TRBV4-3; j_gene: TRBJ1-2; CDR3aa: ASSQGRQAPYYGYT
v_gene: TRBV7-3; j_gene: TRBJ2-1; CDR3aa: ASSPGTGALNEQF
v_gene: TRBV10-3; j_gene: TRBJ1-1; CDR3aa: AISEAVIANTEAF
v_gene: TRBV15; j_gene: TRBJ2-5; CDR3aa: ATSREKQGAPNQETQY
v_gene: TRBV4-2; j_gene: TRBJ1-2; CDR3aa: ASSQDPAYPEEGYT
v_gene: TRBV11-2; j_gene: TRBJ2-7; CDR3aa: ASSHPGRDIPYEQY
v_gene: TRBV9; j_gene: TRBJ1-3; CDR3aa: ASSASGTVPNTIY
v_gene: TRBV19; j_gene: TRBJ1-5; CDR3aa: ASRGAGPYSNQPQH
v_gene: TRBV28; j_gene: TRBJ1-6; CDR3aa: ASSDASSYNSPLH
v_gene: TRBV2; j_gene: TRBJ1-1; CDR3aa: ASTGGITEAF
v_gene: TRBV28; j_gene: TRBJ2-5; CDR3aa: ASSRTGGETQY
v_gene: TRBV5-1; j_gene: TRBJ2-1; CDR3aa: ASWDRGFGGEQF
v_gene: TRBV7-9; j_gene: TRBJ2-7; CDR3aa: ASSFSQGWTSYEQY
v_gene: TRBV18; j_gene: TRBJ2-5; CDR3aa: ASSPSQETQY
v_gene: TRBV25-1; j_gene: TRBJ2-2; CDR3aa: ASSEGGRSFAGGLF
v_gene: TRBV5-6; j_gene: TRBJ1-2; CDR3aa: ASSPRDRRYGYT
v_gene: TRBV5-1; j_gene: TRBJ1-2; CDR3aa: ASSLDRGNYGYT
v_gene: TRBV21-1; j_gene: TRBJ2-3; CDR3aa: ASSDAHRGTSTDTQY
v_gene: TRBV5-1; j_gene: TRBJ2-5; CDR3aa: ASSSGLAGGLQETQY
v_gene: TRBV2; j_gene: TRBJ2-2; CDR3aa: ASMAPGELF
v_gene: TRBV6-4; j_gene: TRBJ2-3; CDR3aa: ASSDGGGMATDTQY
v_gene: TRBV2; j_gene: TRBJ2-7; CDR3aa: ASSELAGGDEQY
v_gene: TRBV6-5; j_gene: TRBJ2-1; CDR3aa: ASSYLSGGYNEQF
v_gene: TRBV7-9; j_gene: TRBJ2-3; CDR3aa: ASSSNDEFGGTQY
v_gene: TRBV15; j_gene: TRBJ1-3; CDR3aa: ATSRDKEGAPGNTIY
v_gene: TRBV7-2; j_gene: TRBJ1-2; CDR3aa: ASSLVGSGGAPNGYT
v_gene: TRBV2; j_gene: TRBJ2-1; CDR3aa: ATDLQGQPNNEQF
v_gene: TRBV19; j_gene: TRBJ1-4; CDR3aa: ASSPLTTTGSEKLF
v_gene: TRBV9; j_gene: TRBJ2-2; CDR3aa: ASSVDGGYTGELF
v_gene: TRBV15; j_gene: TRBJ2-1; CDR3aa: ATSARFYNEQF
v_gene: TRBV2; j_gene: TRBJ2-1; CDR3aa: ASSVGGDNEQF
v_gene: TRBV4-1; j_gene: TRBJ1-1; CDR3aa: ASSPTAWNTEAF
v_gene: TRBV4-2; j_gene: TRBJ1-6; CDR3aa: ASSQDTGSSYNSPLH
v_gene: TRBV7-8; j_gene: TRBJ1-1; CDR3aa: ASSQSRKEAF
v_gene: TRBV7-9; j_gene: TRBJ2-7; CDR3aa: ASSVNGGPYEQY
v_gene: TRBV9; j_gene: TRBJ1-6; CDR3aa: ASSPIQGTESPLH
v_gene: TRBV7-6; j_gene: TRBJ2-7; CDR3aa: ASSPQTGFSSYEQY